The TCR beta chain under discussion was sequenced for a study of T cell responses to AZD1222 COVID-19 vaccine. Whole-study findings and limits: Recipients of AZD1222 seropositive at baseline numbered only five or six. Without day 14 samples, only post-peak T cell repertoires were studied.

The length of the CDR3 is 16 residues. Germline trimming cut 0 bases from V and 4 bases from J; bases unmatched to any gene: 7. Per germline, CDR1 SGHRS and CDR2 YFSETQ. Sequenced by immunoSEQ multiplex PCR; TCRdb stores in-frame clones only, minus some. This sample has 150,000 to 200,000 clones; 80% to 90% occur once, and the top ten carry 11%. Note on this clone: What it binds is unknown.

The chain is built from TRBV5-1 and TRBJ1-1; 9 nucleotides match TRBD1. Sequences were derived from peripheral blood, sampled 28 days after the second AZD1222 dose. The TCR was taken from an adult who received the AZD1222 COVID-19 vaccine. CDR3 protein: CASSLASGQGTTEAFF. The DNA for the CDR3 is TGCGCCAGCAGCTTGGCCTCCGGACAGGGGACCACTGAAGCTTTCTTT.